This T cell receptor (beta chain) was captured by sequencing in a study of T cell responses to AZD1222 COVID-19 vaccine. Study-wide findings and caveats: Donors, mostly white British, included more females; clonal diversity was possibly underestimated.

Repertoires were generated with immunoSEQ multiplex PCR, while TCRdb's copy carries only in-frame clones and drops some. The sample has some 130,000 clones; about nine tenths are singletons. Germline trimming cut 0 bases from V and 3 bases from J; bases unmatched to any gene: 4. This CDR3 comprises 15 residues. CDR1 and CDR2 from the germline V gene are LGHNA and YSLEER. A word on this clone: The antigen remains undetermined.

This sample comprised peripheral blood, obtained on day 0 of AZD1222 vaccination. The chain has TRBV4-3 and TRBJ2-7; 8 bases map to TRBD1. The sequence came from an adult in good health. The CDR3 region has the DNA TGCGCCAGCAGCCAAGATACAGGGGGGATCTACGAGCAGTACTTC. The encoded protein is CASSQDTGGIYEQYF.